The rows below give T cell receptor beta chains drawn from one sample of a study of cytomegalovirus exposure and HLA in healthy donors. Profiling relied on immunoSEQ multiplex PCR, and the TCRdb table lists in-frame clones only, not all of them. The table shows under 200,000 clones, with about four fifths occurring only once. Sequencing was done on a sample of PBMCs. These receptors were taken from a girl aged 10-17 years in good health and CMV-seropositive. Both conserved end residues are part of each CDR3. D genes are given only for firm matches. Only part of the rows carry a size: once, few, many, or a class if the clone is expanded.

size	J	V	D	CDR3	DNA
.	TRBJ2-4	TRBV21-1	.	CASSGAGIGGSVQNIQYF	TGTGCCAGCAGCGGAGCCGGGATTGGAGGGTCGGTCCAAAACATTCAGTACTTC
.	TRBJ1-2	TRBV2	TRBD1	CASSEGTGGYYGYTF	TGTGCCAGCAGTGAAGGGACAGGGGGCTACTATGGCTACACCTTC
.	TRBJ1-4	TRBV7-9	.	CASSQLEGSYEKLFF	TGTGCCAGCAGCCAACTGGAGGGTTCCTACGAAAAACTGTTTTTT
.	TRBJ1-2	TRBV30	.	CAWSPGYNYGYTF	TGTGCCTGGAGCCCGGGGTATAACTATGGCTACACCTTC
.	TRBJ2-3	TRBV7-9	.	CASSLEGGTDTQYF	TGTGCCAGCAGCTTAGAGGGGGGCACAGATACGCAGTATTTT
.	TRBJ1-1	TRBV10-1	.	CATQGQLNTEAFF	TGCGCCACCCAGGGGCAGCTGAACACTGAAGCTTTCTTT
.	TRBJ2-4	TRBV4-2	.	CASSQDVRVNQYF	TGTGCCAGCAGCCAAGACGTCCGGGTCAATCAGTACTTC
.	TRBJ2-7	TRBV5-6	TRBD1	CASSFGTGGPGQFYEQYF	TGTGCCAGCAGCTTCGGGACAGGGGGGCCAGGTCAATTCTACGAGCAGTACTTC
.	TRBJ1-4	TRBV27	.	CASSSRGGGEKLFF	TGTGCCAGCAGTTCGCGGGGCGGGGGTGAAAAACTGTTTTTT
.	TRBJ1-2	TRBV4-3	TRBD1	CASSQDRTGDYGYTF	TGCGCCAGCAGCCAAGATAGGACAGGGGACTATGGCTACACCTTC
few	TRBJ2-1	TRBV5-1	TRBD1	CASSLIQGYNEQFF	TGCGCCAGCAGCTTGATACAGGGGTACAATGAGCAGTTCTTC
.	TRBJ2-7	TRBV15	TRBD2	CATSSIGTSGFYEQYF	TGTGCCACCAGCAGTATCGGGACTAGCGGTTTCTACGAGCAGTACTTC
few	TRBJ2-5	TRBV5-1	.	CASSLGQGQETQYF	TGCGCCAGCAGCTTGGGGCAGGGCCAAGAGACCCAGTACTTC
.	TRBJ1-1	TRBV27	TRBD1	CASIRWDRVGVPEAFF	TGTGCCAGCATACGATGGGACAGGGTGGGGGTACCTGAAGCTTTCTTT
.	TRBJ2-4	TRBV7-2	TRBD2	CASSLGGLAVDKNIQYF	TGTGCCAGCAGCTTAGGGGGACTAGCGGTTGACAAAAACATTCAGTACTTC
.	TRBJ2-7	TRBV9	TRBD1	CASSERTGLEQYF	TGTGCCAGCAGCGAACGGACAGGGCTCGAGCAGTACTTC
.	TRBJ2-5	TRBV7-9	TRBD2	CASRLGVLAGPAGETQYF	TGTGCCAGCAGATTGGGGGTCCTAGCGGGACCCGCAGGGGAGACCCAGTACTTC
.	TRBJ2-7	TRBV27	.	CASSLRGHSSSYEQYF	TGTGCCAGCAGTTTAAGGGGACACTCGAGCTCCTACGAGCAGTACTTC
.	TRBJ2-1	TRBV30	TRBD2	CAWSVIPSGGSYNEQFF	TGTGCCTGGAGTGTAATTCCCAGCGGGGGGAGCTACAATGAGCAGTTCTTC
.	TRBJ2-5	TRBV27	TRBD2	CASQRTSGRGETQYF	TGTGCCAGCCAACGGACTAGCGGGAGGGGGGAGACCCAGTACTTC
.	TRBJ2-7	TRBV29-1	.	CSVGRDTSGKQYF	TGCAGTGTTGGAAGGGACACCTCTGGAAAGCAGTACTTC
few	TRBJ1-5	TRBV30	.	CAWRGPQNQPQHF	TGTGCCTGGAGGGGGCCCCAAAATCAGCCCCAGCATTTT